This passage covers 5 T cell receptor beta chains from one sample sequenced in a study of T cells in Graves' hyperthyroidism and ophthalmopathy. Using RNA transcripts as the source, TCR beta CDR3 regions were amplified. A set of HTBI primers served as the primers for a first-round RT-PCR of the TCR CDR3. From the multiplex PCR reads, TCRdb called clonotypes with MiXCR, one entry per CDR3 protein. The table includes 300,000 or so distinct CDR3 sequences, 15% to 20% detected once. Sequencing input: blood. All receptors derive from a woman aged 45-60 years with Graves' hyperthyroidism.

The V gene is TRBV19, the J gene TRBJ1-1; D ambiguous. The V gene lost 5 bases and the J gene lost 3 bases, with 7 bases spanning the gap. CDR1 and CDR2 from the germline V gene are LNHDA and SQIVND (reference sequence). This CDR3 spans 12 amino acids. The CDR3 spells CASSSRDTEAFF. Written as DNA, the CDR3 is TGTGCCAGTAGTTCTAGGGACACTGAAGCTTTCTTT. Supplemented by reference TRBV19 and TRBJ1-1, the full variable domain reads DGGITQSPKYLFRKEGQNVTLSCEQNLNHDAMYWYRQDPGQGLRLIYYSQIVNDFQKGDIAEGYSVSREKKESFPLTVTSAQKNPTAFYLCASSSRDTEAFFGQGTRLTVV.

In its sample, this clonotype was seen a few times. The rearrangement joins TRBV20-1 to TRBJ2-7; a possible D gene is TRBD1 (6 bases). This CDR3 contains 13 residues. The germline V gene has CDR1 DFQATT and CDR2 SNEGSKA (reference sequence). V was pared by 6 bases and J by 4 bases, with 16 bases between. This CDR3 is CSAGQGGMYEQYF. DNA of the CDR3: TGCAGTGCGGGTCAAGGGGGTATGTACGAGCAGTACTTC.

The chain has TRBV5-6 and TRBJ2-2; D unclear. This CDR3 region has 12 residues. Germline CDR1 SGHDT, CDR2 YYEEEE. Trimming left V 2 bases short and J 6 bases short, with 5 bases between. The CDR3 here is CASSFYAGELFF. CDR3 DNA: TGTGCCAGCAGCTTTTATGCCGGGGAGCTGTTTTTT.

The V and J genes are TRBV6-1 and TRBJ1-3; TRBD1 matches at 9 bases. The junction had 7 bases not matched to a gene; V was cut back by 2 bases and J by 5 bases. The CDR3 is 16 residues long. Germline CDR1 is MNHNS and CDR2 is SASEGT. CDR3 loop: CASSENRGQGRNTIYF. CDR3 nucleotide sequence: TGTGCCAGCAGTGAAAACAGGGGGCAAGGAAGAAACACCATATATTTT.

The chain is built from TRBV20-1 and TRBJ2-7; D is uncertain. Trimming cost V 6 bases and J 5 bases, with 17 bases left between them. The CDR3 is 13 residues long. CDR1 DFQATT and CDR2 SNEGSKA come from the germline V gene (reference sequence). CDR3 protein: CSARKASRNEQYF. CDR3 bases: TGCAGTGCGAGGAAGGCCTCTCGGAACGAGCAGTACTTC.